This T cell receptor (beta chain) came from a study of cytomegalovirus exposure and HLA in healthy donors. Study as a whole: In a later analysis, the approximately 120 validation repertoires were reported to have used the same platform as the 666 first-cohort repertoires. Study results and caveats: Three chains linked to CMV were shown in vitro to be specific for CMV antigens.

Generated by immunoSEQ multiplex PCR, the TCRdb table keeps only in-frame clones and is missing some. The table has about 140,000 clones, less than 90% seen once. A note on this clone: Its specificity is unknown.

CDR3 length: 15 residues. Germline CDR1 reads MGHRA; CDR2 reads YSYEKL. With 1 base removed from V and 3 bases from J, the gap between germline ends came to 12 bases. The source is a man in his late teens or twenties in good health and CMV-seronegative. Material for sequencing was PBMCs. The chain joins TRBV4-1 to TRBJ1-1, with a tentative D call TRBD1 (5 bases). The CDR3 is CASSQVRGMDTEAFF. CDR3 DNA: TGCGCCAGCAGCCAAGTTCGGGGGATGGACACTGAAGCTTTCTTT.